A single sample gave rise to the 3 T cell receptor beta chains below, sequenced in a study of T cells in localized non-small cell lung cancer. Profiling relied on immunoSEQ multiplex PCR, and the TCRdb table lists in-frame clones only, not all of them. The repertoire includes approximately 76,000 clones, 70% to 90% of them detected once, and roughly 9% sits in the top ten. The source was peripheral blood, collected before any cancer treatment. The receptors come from a female donor older than 55 with stage I lung adenocarcinoma.

The CDR3 loop is CASSPQDRGGTEAFF. Here the CDR3 DNA reads TGTGCCAGTAGCCCCCAGGACAGGGGTGGGACTGAAGCTTTCTTT. The V and J genes are TRBV19 and TRBJ1-1, with 9 bases aligning to TRBD1. V shed 6 bases and J 5 bases; nucleotides not matched to a gene: 10. The CDR3 has 15 residues. CDR1 LNHDA and CDR2 SQIVND come from the germline V gene (reference sequence).

The V gene is TRBV5-4, the J gene TRBJ2-3, with 7 bases aligning to TRBD2. The J segment lost 0 bases and the V segment lost 4 bases, leaving 5 bases of the junction unmatched. The length of the CDR3 is 15 residues. The germline gives CDR1 SGHNT, CDR2 YYREEE (reference sequence). As DNA, the CDR3 is TGTGCCAGCAGCACAACTAGCGTTAGCACAGATACGCAGTATTTT. Translated, it gives CASSTTSVSTDTQYF.

The rearrangement links TRBV29-1 to TRBJ1-2, with D unclear. V gave up 0 bases and J gave up 4 bases, with 9 bases separating them. This CDR3 has 13 residues. CDR1 and CDR2 from the germline V gene are SQVTM and ANQGSEA. CDR3 protein: CSVEETTVYGYTF. The CDR3 region has the DNA TGCAGCGTTGAAGAGACAACCGTCTATGGCTACACCTTC.